This T cell receptor beta chain emerged from a study of T cells in women clearing cervical HPV infection. Study summary: For cases, blood was sampled a median approximately 150 days after lesion detection, interquartile range about 90 to 200 days.

General study points: CIN3+ cases had significantly higher TCR richness than controls; evenness did not differ.

Sequencing used immunoSEQ multiplex PCR; TCRdb keeps in-frame clones, though not all of them. This repertoire includes under 50,000 clones. About this clone itself: Its target is unknown.

The clonotype originates from a woman aged 18 to 75 with a cervical HPV16 infection that either progressed to CIN3+ or cleared (not recorded which). Sequences were obtained from blood buffy coat.

CDR3 DNA (partial): TGTGCCAGCAGCCCGGGACTCCAATCGGGAACC. It yields the protein CASSPGLQSGT. The entire CDR3 reads CASSPGLQSGTQYF. The chain joins TRBV5-6 to TRBJ2-5, with D tentatively TRBD2 (6 bases). The sequence runs out 3 residues before the end of the CDR3; the remainder is reconstructed from the germline J gene. The CDR3 runs 14 residues. Germline lookup yields CDR1 SGHDT and CDR2 YYEEEE.